Each of the 3 T cell receptor beta chains below was sequenced from the same sample in a study of technical replicates of blood from a handful of donors. The repertoire was sequenced with immunoSEQ multiplex PCR; TCRdb's copy has only in-frame clones and lacks some. The sample has about 78,000 clones, just under 95% seen once; the top ten hold 0.41%. Sample: T cells isolated from PBMCs. All receptors come from a human donor in good health.

The genes are TRBV27 and TRBJ2-7, with 10 positions matching TRBD2. Looked up from germline, CDR1 is MNHEY and CDR2 is SMNVEV (reference sequence). V trimming: 7 bases; J trimming: 3 bases; junction bases outside the gene matches: 9. The CDR3 consists of 15 residues. The CDR3, as DNA: TGTGCCAGCACTTTGGGGTCTAGCGGGAGCTACGAGCAGTACTTC. It encodes CASTLGSSGSYEQYF.

CDR3 residues: CASSLYFNYRSYEQYF. CDR3 nucleotide sequence: TGTGCCAGCAGCTTATACTTTAACTATCGATCCTACGAGCAGTACTTC. V and J are TRBV11-3 and TRBJ2-7; D remains unclear. Germline assignment: CDR1 SGHNT and CDR2 YENEEA. The CDR3 is 16 amino acids. The V end lost 2 bases, the J end lost 1 base, and 15 bases lay between the germline ends.

This chain uses TRBV19 with TRBJ1-5, with D unresolved. The CDR3 consists of 13 residues. V lost 3 bases and J lost 6, with 9 bases in between. CDR1 and CDR2 (germline): LNHDA, SQIVND (reference sequence). The CDR3 spells CASSISRFQPQHF. CDR3 DNA: TGTGCCAGTAGTATCTCCAGGTTTCAGCCCCAGCATTTT.